The 15 T cell receptor beta chains presented below share a single source sample, sequenced in a study of T cell responses to AZD1222 COVID-19 vaccine (dated by TCRdb to the early 2020s). Library construction relied on the immunoSEQ multiplex PCR assay. TCRdb holds this immuneACCESS table with in-frame rearrangements only. Some clones are missing; in checked studies, unresolved V genes explain under half, and the rest has no known cause. In this sample the table shows about 150,000 clones, about 85% of which occur a single time. The top ten hold around 3% of the sample. The meaning of the sample's time point label: baseline before first vaccination. Here the sequenced sample was peripheral blood, taken on day 0 of AZD1222 vaccination. Every receptor here comes from an adult in good health.

The rearrangement uses TRBV7-9 and TRBJ2-5; 8 positions agree with TRBD2. Germline-derived CDR1 and CDR2 are SEHNR and FQNEAQ (reference sequence). CDR3 length: 15 residues. J was trimmed by 2 bases and V by 5 bases; bases with no gene match: 7. CDR3 bases: TGTGCCAGCAGCCGATCAATAGCGGGGCAAGAGACCCAGTACTTC. Translation gives CASSRSIAGQETQYF.

CDR3 region: CASSDLGQPQHF. DNA for the CDR3: TGTGCCAGCAGTGATTTAGGTCAGCCCCAGCATTTT. The rearrangement links TRBV2 to TRBJ1-5; D gene unclear. This CDR3 contains 12 residues. Trimming cost V 3 bases and J 6 bases, with 6 bases left between them. The germline CDR1 and CDR2 sequences are SNHLY and FYNNEI. The full variable domain, its missing parts supplied by reference TRBV2 and TRBJ1-5, is EPEVTQTPSHQVTQMGQEVILRCVPISNHLYFYWYRQILGQKVEFLVSFYNNEISEKSEIFDDQFSVERPDGSNFTLKIRSTKLEDSAMYFCASSDLGQPQHFGDGTRLSIL.

The J gene is TRBJ1-5, the V gene TRBV28, with 7 bases identical to TRBD1. This CDR3 region has 19 residues. The ends lost 5 bases at V and 0 bases at J; junction bases unmatched: 16. Germline loops: CDR1 MDHEN, CDR2 SYDVKM. CDR3 residues: CASSRSRDSSPISNQPQHF. The CDR3 DNA sequence: TGTGCCAGCAGTCGGAGCCGGGACAGTAGTCCGATTAGCAATCAGCCCCAGCATTTT.

The chain links TRBV7-8 to TRBJ2-5; 9 positions match TRBD2. The CDR3 loop spans 16 amino acids. Germline CDR1 is SGHVS and CDR2 is FQNEAQ. With V trimmed by 4 bases and J by 2 bases, 8 bases remained unmatched. CDR3 loop: CASSSRRGGKQETQYF. The CDR3 DNA follows: TGTGCCAGCAGCTCTCGGCGGGGGGGAAAACAAGAGACCCAGTACTTC.

This CDR3 reads CASSPSAWGLLNEQYF. The CDR3, as DNA: TGTGCCAGCAGCCCTAGCGCCTGGGGGCTTTTAAACGAGCAGTACTTC. This chain connects TRBV11-2 to TRBJ2-7; either TRBD1 or TRBD2 may fit D (6 bases each). Germline V gene sequence: CDR1 SGHAT, CDR2 FQNNGV. The CDR3 extends over 16 amino acids. The V and J ends lost 5 bases and 5 bases respectively, with 22 bases between them. The variable domain in full, with the rest retrieved from reference TRBV11-2 and TRBJ2-7, is EAGVAQSPRYKIIEKRQSVAFWCNPISGHATLYWYQQILGQGPKLLIQFQNNGVVDDSQLPKDRFSAERLKGVDSTLKIQPAKLEDSAVYLCASSPSAWGLLNEQYFGPGTRLTVT.

The chain joins TRBV4-1 to TRBJ2-5, with TRBD1 identical over 7 bases. The V segment lost 2 bases and the J segment 1 base; nucleotides outside the gene matches: 1. CDR3 length equals 14 residues. CDR1 and CDR2 (germline): MGHRA, YSYEKL. The CDR3, as DNA: TGCGCCAGCAGCCAAAGGGACAGCCAAGAGACCCAGTACTTC. Amino acids: CASSQRDSQETQYF.

The J gene is TRBJ1-1, the V gene TRBV7-2, with D unresolved. The CDR3 is 12 residues long. Trimming removed 5 bases from V and 11 bases from J, with 15 bases in between. CDR1 SGHTA and CDR2 FQGNSA come from the germline V gene. The CDR3 nucleotides read TGTGCCAGCAGCCCTAGTCGGGATTTGGCTTTCTTT. Amino acids: CASSPSRDLAFF.

In this sample, this clone turned up a few times. The chain joins TRBV11-2 to TRBJ1-3; D is unresolved. The V gene's germline CDR1 is SGHAT and CDR2 FQNNGV. The CDR3 is made up of 15 amino acids. The V gene lost 3 bases and the J gene lost 0 bases, with 9 bases spanning the gap. The CDR3 bases are TGTGCCAGCAGCTTCGGCCAGAGCTCTGGAAACACCATATATTTT. It specifies CASSFGQSSGNTIYF.

This clone has more than one count but fewer than ten. The rearrangement links TRBV20-1 to TRBJ2-5; D gene uncertain. Between the trimmed V and J ends, which lost 7 bases and 0 bases, there was a span of 6 bases. Germline V CDR1 and CDR2: DFQATT, SNEGSKA (reference sequence). This CDR3 contains 11 residues. The CDR3 DNA reads TGCAGTGTCCGTAACCAAGAGACCCAGTACTTC. It encodes CSVRNQETQYF.

The rearrangement joins TRBV6-1 to TRBJ1-2; D unclear. The CDR3 consists of 13 residues. Germline V lookup: CDR1 MNHNS, CDR2 SASEGT. Trimming left V 2 bases short and J 8 bases short, with 12 bases between. This CDR3 is CASSELQMLGYTF. For the CDR3, the DNA is TGTGCCAGCAGTGAACTTCAGATGTTGGGCTACACCTTC.

The rearrangement joins TRBV2 to TRBJ1-2, with D unresolved. Germline V gives CDR1 SNHLY, CDR2 FYNNEI. V was pared by 2 bases and J by 8 bases, with 18 bases between. CDR3 length: 15 residues. In nucleotides, the CDR3 is TGTGCCAGCAGTGAAACGAGTGAGGACGGGAACGGCTACACCTTC. Protein sequence: CASSETSEDGNGYTF.

The V gene is TRBV5-4, the J gene TRBJ1-4, with TRBD1 as a possible D gene (6 bases). The germline V and J ends were trimmed by 0 bases and 0 bases, with 12 bases remaining between them. The CDR3 runs 17 residues. The germline V gene has CDR1 SGHNT and CDR2 YYREEE (reference sequence). CDR3 nucleotide sequence: TGTGCCAGCAGCTTGGCCGGGGGCAGAGCAACTAATGAAAAACTGTTTTTT. Protein product: CASSLAGGRATNEKLFF.

V and J are TRBV19 and TRBJ2-7, with D possibly matching TRBD2 (5 bases). The CDR3 spans 13 residues. CDR1 and CDR2 from the germline V gene are LNHDA and SQIVND (reference sequence). The germline V and J ends were trimmed by 5 bases and 7 bases, with 15 bases remaining between them. CDR3 DNA sequence: TGTGCCAGTAGTCCGACACCCTCGGGGGAGCAGTACTTC. It specifies CASSPTPSGEQYF.

V gene TRBV6-5 combines with J gene TRBJ1-6; the match to TRBD1 covers 10 bases. J lost 6 bases, V lost 6 bases, and 2 bases had no gene match. CDR1 MNHEY and CDR2 SVGAGI come from the germline V gene. The CDR3 runs to 14 residues. The CDR3 here is CASRGQGSNSPLHF. In DNA form, the CDR3 reads TGTGCCAGCAGGGGACAGGGGTCTAATTCACCCCTCCACTTT.

This chain connects TRBV10-3 to TRBJ2-3; D gene ambiguous. V lost 4 bases, J lost 5 bases, and 16 bases lay in between. The CDR3 spans 15 residues. Germline V gene data show CDR1 as ENHRY and CDR2 as SYGVKD. CDR3 DNA sequence: TGTGCCATCAGTGCGAATAAAGGGAAGGGAGATACGCAGTATTTT. Translation gives CAISANKGKGDTQYF.